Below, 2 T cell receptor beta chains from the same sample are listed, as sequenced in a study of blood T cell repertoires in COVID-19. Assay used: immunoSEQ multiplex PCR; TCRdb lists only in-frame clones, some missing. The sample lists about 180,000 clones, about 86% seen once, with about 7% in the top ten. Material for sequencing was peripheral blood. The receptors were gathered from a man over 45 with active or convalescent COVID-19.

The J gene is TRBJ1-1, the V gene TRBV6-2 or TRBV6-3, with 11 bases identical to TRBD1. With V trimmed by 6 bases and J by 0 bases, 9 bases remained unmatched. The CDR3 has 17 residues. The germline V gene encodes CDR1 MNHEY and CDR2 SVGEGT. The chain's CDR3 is CASSTGTGGTMNTEAFF. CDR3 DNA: TGTGCCAGCAGCACCGGGACAGGGGGAACGATGAACACTGAAGCTTTCTTT.

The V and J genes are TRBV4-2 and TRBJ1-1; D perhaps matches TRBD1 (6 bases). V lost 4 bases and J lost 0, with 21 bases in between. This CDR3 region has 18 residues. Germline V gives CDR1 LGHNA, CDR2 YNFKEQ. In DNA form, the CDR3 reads TGTGCCAGCAGCCCTGGACAGTCCAGTAGCAGAGTGAACACTGAAGCTTTCTTT. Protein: CASSPGQSSSRVNTEAFF.